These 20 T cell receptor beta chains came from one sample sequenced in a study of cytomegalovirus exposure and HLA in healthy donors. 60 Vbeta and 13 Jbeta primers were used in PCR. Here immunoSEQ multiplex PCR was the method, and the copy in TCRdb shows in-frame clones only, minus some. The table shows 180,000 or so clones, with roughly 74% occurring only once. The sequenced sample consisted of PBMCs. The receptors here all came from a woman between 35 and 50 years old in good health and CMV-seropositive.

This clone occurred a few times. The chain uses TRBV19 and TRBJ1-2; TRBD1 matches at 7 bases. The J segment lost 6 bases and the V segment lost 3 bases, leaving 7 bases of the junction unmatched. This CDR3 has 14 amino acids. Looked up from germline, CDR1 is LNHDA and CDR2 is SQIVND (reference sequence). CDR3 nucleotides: TGTGCCAGTAGTATCGTGGGGCAGGGGGATGGCTACACCTTC. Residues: CASSIVGQGDGYTF. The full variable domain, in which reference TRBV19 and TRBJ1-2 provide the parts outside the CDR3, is DGGITQSPKYLFRKEGQNVTLSCEQNLNHDAMYWYRQDPGQGLRLIYYSQIVNDFQKGDIAEGYSVSREKKESFPLTVTSAQKNPTAFYLCASSIVGQGDGYTFGSGTRLTVV.

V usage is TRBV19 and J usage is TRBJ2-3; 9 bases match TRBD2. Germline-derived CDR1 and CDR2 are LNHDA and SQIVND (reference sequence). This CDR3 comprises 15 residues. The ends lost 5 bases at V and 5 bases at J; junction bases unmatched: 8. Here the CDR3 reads CASSVPGLAVDTQYF. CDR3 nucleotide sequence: TGTGCCAGTAGTGTCCCGGGACTAGCTGTAGATACGCAGTATTTT.

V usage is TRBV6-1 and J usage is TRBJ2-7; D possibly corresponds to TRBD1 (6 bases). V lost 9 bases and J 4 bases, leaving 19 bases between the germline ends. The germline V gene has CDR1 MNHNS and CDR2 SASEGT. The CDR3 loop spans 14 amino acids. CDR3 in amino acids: CASHPDRPPYEQYF. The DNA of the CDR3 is TGTGCCAGTCATCCCGACAGGCCACCATACGAGCAGTACTTC.

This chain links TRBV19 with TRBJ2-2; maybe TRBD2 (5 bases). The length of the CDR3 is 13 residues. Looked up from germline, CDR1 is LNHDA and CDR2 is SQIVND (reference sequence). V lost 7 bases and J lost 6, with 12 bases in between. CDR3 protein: CASTRTGAGELFF. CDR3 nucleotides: TGTGCCAGTACTAGGACTGGGGCCGGGGAGCTGTTTTTT.

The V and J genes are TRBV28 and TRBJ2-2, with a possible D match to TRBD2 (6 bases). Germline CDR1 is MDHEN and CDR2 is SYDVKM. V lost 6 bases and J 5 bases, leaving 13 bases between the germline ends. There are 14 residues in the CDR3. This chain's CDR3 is CASREGGETGELFF. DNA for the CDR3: TGTGCCAGCAGAGAGGGAGGTGAAACCGGGGAGCTGTTTTTT. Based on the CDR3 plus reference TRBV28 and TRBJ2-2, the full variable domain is DVKVTQSSRYLVKRTGEKVFLECVQDMDHENMFWYRQDPGLGLRLIYFSYDVKMKEKGDIPEGYSVSREKKERFSLILESASTNQTSMYLCASREGGETGELFFGEGSRLTVL.

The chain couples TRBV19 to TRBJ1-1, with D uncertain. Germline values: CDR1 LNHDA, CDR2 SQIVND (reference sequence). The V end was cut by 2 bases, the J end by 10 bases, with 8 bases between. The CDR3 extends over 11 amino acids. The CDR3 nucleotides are TGTGCCAGTAGTATAAGGGAGACAGCTTTCTTT. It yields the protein CASSIRETAFF.

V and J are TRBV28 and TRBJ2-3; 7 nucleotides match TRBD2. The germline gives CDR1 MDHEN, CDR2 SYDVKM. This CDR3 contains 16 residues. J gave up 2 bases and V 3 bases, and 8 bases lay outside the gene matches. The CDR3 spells CASSLGGLAVTDTQYF. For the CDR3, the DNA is TGTGCCAGCAGTTTGGGTGGGCTAGCGGTCACAGATACGCAGTATTTT.

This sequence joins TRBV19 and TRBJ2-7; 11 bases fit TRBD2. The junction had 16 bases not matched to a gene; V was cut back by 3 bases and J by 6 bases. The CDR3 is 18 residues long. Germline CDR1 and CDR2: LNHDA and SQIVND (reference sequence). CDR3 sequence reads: CASSISPTRLAGPLEQYF. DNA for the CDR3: TGTGCCAGTAGTATTTCCCCCACTAGACTAGCGGGACCCCTCGAGCAGTACTTC.

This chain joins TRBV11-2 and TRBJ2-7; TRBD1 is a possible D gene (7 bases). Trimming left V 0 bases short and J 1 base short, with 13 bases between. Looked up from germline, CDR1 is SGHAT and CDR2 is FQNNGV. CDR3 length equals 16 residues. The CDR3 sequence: CASSLDNRGGSYEQYF. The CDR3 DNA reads TGTGCCAGCAGCTTAGATAACAGGGGAGGATCCTACGAGCAGTACTTC.

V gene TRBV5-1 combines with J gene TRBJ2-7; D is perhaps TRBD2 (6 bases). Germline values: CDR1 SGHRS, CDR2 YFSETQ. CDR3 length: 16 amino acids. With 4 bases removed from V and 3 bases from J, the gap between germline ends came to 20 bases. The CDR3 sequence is CASSPPLAGRNYEQYF. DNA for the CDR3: TGCGCCAGCAGCCCGCCCCTGGCGGGACGAAACTACGAGCAGTACTTC.

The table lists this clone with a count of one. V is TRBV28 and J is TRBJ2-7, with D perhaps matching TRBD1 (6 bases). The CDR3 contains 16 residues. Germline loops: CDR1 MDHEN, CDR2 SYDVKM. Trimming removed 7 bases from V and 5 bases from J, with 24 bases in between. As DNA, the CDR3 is TGTGCCAGCACCACTCCTGAGGGAATCAGGGGTCACGAGCAGTACTTC. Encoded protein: CASTTPEGIRGHEQYF. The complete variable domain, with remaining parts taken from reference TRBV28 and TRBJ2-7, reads DVKVTQSSRYLVKRTGEKVFLECVQDMDHENMFWYRQDPGLGLRLIYFSYDVKMKEKGDIPEGYSVSREKKERFSLILESASTNQTSMYLCASTTPEGIRGHEQYFGPGTRLTVT.

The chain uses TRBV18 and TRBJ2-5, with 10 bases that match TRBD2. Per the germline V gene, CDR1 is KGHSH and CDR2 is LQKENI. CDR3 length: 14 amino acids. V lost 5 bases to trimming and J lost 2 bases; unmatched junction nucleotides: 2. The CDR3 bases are TGTGCCAGCTCAGGACTAGCGGATCAAGAGACCCAGTACTTC. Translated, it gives CASSGLADQETQYF. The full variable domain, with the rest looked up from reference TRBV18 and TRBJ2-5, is NAGVMQNPRHLVRRRGQEARLRCSPMKGHSHVYWYRQLPEEGLKFMVYLQKENIIDESGMPKERFSAEFPKEGPSILRIQQVVRGDSAAYFCASSGLADQETQYFGPGTRLLVL.

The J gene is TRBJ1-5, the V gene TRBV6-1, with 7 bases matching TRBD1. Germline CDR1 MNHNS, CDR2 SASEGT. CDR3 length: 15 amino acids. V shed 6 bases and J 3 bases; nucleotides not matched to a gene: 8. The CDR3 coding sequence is TGTGCCAGCAGGACCGACAGGGCTTCCAATCAGCCCCAGCATTTT. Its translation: CASRTDRASNQPQHF.

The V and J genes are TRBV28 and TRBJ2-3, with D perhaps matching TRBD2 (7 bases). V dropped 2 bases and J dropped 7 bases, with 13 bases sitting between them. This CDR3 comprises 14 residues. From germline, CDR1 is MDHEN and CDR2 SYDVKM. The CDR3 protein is CASSLVGGGYTQYF. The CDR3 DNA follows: TGTGCCAGCAGTTTAGTGGGAGGGGGATATACGCAGTATTTT.

In nucleotides, the CDR3 is TGTGCCAGCAGTTTCTTCGTCAATTCACCCCTCCACTTT. Amino acids: CASSFFVNSPLHF. This chain joins TRBV28 and TRBJ1-6, with no clear D. Trimming took off 3 bases at V and 7 bases at J, with 7 bases between the two ends. This CDR3 region has 13 residues. Germline assignment: CDR1 MDHEN and CDR2 SYDVKM.

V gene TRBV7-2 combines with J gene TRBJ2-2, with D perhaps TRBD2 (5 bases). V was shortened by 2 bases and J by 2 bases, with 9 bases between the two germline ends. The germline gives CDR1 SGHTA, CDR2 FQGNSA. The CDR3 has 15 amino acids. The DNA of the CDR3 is TGTGCCAGCAGCTTAACCGGGATCAACACCGGGGAGCTGTTTTTT. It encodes CASSLTGINTGELFF.

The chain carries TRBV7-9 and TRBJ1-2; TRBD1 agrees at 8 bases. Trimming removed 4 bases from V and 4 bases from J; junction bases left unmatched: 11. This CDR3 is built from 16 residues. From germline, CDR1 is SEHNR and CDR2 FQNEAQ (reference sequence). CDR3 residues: CASSSGGQGGGYGYTF. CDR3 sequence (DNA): TGTGCCAGCAGCTCCGGCGGACAGGGAGGGGGCTATGGCTACACCTTC. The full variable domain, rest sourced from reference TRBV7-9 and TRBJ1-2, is DTGVSQNPRHKITKRGQNVTFRCDPISEHNRLYWYRQTLGQGPEFLTYFQNEAQLEKSRLLSDRFSAERPKGSFSTLEIQRTEQGDSAMYLCASSSGGQGGGYGYTFGSGTRLTVV.

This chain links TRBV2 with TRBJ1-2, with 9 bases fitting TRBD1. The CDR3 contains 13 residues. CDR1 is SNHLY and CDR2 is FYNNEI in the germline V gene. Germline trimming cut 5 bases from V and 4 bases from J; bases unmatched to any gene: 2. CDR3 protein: CASSRDRVYGYTF. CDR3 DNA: TGTGCCAGCAGTCGGGACAGGGTCTATGGCTACACCTTC.

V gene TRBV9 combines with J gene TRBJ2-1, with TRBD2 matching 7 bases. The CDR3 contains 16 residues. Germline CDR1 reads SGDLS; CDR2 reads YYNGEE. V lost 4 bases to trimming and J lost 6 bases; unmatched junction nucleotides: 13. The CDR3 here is CASSPPRASGGNEQFF. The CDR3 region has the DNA TGTGCCAGCAGCCCTCCCCGGGCTAGCGGCGGCAATGAGCAGTTCTTC.

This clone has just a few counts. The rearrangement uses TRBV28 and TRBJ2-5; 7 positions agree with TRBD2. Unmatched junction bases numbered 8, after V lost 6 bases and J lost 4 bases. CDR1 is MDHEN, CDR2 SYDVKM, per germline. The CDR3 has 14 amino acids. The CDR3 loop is CASRPRDYGETQYF. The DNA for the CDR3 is TGTGCCAGCAGACCCCGGGACTATGGAGAGACCCAGTACTTC. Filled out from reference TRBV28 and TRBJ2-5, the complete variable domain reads DVKVTQSSRYLVKRTGEKVFLECVQDMDHENMFWYRQDPGLGLRLIYFSYDVKMKEKGDIPEGYSVSREKKERFSLILESASTNQTSMYLCASRPRDYGETQYFGPGTRLLVL.